Below, one T cell receptor beta chain is given with its context. Its antigen is as yet unknown. These data belong to a study of cytomegalovirus exposure and HLA in healthy donors. Study outcomes and limitations: With further analysis later on, most CMV-associated TCR beta chains appeared HLA-restricted. The study labeled fewer than 200 TCR beta chains cytomegalovirus-associated. Follow-up analysis seemed to connect common viral pathogens with several of the most significant clusters identified.

CDR3 size: 14 residues. V shed 1 base and J shed 5 bases, with 9 bases lying between them. Germline V CDR1 and CDR2: SGHAT, FQNNGV. A multiplex PCR was run with 60 Vbeta primers and 13 Jbeta primers. Clones were sequenced by immunoSEQ multiplex PCR, and TCRdb holds only the in-frame ones, with some missing. Of roughly 220,000 clones listed, approximately 80% are singletons. This chain links TRBV11-2 with TRBJ1-3, with D tentatively TRBD1 (6 bases). The TCR comes from a young man in good health and CMV-seronegative. Sequenced input: PBMCs. The DNA of the CDR3 is TGTGCCAGCAGCTTAGGACAGGTGAGAAACACCATATATTTT. The encoded protein is CASSLGQVRNTIYF.